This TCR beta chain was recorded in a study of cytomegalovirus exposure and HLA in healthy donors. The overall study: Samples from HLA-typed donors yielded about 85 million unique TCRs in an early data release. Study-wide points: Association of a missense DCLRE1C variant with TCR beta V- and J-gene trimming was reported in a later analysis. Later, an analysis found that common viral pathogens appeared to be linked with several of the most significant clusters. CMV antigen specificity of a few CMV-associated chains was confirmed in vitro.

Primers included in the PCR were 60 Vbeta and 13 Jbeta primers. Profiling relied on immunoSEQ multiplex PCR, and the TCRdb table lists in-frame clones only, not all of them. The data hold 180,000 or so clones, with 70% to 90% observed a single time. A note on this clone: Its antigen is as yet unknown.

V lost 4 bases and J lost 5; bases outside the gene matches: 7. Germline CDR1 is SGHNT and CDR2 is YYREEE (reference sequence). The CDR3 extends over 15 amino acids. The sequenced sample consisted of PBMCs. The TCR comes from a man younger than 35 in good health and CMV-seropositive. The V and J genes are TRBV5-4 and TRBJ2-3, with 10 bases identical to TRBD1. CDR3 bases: TGTGCCAGCAGCAACAGACAGGGGGCTGGAGATACGCAGTATTTT. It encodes CASSNRQGAGDTQYF.